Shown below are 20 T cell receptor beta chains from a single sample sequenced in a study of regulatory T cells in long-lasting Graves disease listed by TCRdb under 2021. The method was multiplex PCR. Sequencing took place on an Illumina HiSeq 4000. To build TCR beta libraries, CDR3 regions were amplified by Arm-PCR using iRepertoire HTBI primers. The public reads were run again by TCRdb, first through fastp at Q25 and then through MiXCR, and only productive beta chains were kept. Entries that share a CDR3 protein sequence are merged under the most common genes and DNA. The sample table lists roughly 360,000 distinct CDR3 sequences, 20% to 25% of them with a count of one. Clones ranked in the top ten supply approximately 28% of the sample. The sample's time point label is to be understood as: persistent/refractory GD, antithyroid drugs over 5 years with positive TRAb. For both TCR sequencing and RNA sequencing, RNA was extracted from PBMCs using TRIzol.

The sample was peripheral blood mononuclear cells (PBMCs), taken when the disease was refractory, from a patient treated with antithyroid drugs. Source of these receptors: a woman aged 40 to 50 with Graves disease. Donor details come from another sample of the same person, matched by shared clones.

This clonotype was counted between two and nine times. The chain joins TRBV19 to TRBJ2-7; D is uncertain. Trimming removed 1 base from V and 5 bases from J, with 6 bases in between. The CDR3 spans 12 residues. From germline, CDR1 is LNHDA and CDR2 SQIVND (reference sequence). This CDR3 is CASSIGSDEQYF. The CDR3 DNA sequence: TGTGCCAGTAGTATAGGGTCCGACGAGCAGTACTTC.

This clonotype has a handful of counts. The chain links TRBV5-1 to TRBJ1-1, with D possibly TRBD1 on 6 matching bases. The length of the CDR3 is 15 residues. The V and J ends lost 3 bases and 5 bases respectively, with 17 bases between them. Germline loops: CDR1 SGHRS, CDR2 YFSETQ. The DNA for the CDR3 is TGCGCCAGCAGCTATTCATCAGGGGAGTGGACTGAAGCTTTCTTT. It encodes CASSYSSGEWTEAFF.

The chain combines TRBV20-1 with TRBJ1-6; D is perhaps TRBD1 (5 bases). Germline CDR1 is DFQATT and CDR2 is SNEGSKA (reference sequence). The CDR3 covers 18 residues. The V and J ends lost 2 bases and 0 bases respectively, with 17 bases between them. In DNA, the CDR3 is TGCAGTGCTAGAAATGAGCGTCAGGACATCTCCTATAATTCACCCCTCCACTTT. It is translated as CSARNERQDISYNSPLHF.

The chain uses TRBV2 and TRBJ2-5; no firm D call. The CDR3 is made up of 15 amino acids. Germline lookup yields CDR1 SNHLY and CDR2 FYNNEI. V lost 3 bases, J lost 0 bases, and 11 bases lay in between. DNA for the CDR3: TGTGCCAGCAGTGACGGCGGATTCTACCAAGAGACCCAGTACTTC. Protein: CASSDGGFYQETQYF.

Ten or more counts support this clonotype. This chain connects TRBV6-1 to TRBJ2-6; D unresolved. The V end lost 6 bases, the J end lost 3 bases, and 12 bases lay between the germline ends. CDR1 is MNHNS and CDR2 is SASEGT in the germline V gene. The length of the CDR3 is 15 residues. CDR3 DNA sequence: TGTGCCAGCAGCGGCCACGAGAGTGGGGCCAACGTCCTGACTTTC. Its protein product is CASSGHESGANVLTF.

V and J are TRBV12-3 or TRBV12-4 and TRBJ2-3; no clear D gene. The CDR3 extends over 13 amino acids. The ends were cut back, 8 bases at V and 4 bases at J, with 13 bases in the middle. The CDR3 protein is CASVPGVADTQYF. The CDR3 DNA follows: TGTGCCAGCGTCCCGGGTGTGGCAGATACGCAGTATTTT.

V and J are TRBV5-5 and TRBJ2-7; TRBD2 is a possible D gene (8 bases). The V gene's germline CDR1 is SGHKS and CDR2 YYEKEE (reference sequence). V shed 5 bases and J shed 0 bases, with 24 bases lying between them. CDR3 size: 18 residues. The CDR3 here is CASSKTGIAGPLSYEQYF. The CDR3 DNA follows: TGTGCCAGCAGTAAGACAGGGATAGCGGGACCCCTCTCCTACGAGCAGTACTTC.

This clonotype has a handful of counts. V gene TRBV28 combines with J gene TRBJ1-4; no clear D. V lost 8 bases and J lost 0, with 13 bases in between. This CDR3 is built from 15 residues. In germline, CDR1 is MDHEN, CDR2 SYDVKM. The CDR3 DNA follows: TGTGCCAGCCGGAGAGAGAGCCCAACTAATGAAAAACTGTTTTTT. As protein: CASRRESPTNEKLFF.

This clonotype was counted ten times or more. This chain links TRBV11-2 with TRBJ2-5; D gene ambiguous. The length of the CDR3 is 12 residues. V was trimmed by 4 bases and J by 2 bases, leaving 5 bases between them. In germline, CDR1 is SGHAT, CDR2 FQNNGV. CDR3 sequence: CASSSQQETQYF. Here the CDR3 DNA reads TGTGCCAGCAGCTCCCAACAAGAGACCCAGTACTTC. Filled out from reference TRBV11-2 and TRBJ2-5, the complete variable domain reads EAGVAQSPRYKIIEKRQSVAFWCNPISGHATLYWYQQILGQGPKLLIQFQNNGVVDDSQLPKDRFSAERLKGVDSTLKIQPAKLEDSAVYLCASSSQQETQYFGPGTRLLVL.

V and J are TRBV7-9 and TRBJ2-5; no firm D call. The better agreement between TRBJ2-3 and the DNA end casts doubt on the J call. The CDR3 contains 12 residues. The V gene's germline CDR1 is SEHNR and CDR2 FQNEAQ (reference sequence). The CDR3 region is CASSPGSDTQYF. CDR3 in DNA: TGTGCCAGCAGCCCGGGTTCGGATACGCAGTATTTT.

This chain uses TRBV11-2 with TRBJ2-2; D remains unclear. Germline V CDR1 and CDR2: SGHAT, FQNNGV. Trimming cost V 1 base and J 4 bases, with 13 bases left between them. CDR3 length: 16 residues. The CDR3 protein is CASSLVSGPSTGELFF. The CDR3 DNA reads TGTGCCAGCAGCTTAGTGTCGGGCCCGTCCACCGGGGAGCTGTTTTTT.

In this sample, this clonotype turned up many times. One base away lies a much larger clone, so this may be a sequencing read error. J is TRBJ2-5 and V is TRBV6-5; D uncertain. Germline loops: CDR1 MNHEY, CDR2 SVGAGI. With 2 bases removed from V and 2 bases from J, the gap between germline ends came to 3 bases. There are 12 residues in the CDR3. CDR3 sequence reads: CASSYRQETQYF. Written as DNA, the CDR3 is TGTGCCAGCAGTTACAGACAAGAGACCCAGTACTTC.

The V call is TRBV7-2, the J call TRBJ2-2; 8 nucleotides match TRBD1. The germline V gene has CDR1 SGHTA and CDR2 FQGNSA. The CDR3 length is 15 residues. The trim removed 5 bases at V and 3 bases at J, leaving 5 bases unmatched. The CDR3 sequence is CASSTDRVHTGELFF. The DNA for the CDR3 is TGTGCCAGCAGCACGGACAGGGTTCACACCGGGGAGCTGTTTTTT.

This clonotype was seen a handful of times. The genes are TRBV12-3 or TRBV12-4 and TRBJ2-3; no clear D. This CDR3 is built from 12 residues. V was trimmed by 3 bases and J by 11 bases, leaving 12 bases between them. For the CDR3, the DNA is TGTGCCAGCAGTTTGGATCGGATAAAGCAGTATTTT. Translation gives CASSLDRIKQYF.

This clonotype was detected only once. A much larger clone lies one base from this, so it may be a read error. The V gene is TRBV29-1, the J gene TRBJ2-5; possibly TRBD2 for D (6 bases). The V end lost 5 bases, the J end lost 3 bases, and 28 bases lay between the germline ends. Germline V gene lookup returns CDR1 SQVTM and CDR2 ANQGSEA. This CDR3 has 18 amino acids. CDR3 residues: CSVPRHRYGSRMEETQYF. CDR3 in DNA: TGCAGCGTTCCTCGCCACCGGTACGGGAGTCGGATGGAAGAGACCCAGTACTTC.

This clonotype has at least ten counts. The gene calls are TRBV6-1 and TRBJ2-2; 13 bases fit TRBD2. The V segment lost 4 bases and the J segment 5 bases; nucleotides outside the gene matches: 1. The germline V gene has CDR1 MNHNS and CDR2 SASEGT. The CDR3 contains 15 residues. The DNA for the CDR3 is TGTGCCAGCAGTGTACTAGCGGGAGGGACCGGGGAGCTGTTTTTT. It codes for CASSVLAGGTGELFF.

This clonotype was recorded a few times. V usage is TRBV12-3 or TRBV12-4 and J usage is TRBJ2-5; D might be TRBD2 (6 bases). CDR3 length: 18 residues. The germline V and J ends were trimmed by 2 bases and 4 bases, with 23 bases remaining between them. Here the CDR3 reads CASSLNPRMRGGPETQYF. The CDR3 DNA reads TGTGCCAGCAGTTTAAACCCCCGGATGCGGGGTGGACCAGAGACCCAGTACTTC.

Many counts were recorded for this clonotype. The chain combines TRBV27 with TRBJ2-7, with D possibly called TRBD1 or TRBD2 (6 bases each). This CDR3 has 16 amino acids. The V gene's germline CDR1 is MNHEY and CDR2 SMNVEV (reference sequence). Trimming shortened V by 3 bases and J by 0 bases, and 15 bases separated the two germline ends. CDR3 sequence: CASSFSGGVSSYEQYF. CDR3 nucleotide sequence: TGTGCCAGCAGTTTTTCCGGGGGCGTGAGCTCCTACGAGCAGTACTTC.

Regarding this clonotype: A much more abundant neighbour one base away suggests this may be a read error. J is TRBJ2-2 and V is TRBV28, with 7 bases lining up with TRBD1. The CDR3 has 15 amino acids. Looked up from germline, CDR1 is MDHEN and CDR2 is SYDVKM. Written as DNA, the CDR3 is TGTGCCAGCAGACAATTACAGGGGTACACCGGGGAGCTGCTTTTT. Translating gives CASRQLQGYTGELLF.

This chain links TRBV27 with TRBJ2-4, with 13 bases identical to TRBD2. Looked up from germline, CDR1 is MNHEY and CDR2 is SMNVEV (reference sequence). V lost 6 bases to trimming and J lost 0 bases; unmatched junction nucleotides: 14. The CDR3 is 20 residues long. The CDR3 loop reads CASSAKPGLAGLLAKNIQYF. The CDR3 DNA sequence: TGTGCCAGCAGCGCTAAACCGGGACTAGCGGGACTACTAGCCAAAAACATTCAGTACTTC.